This T cell receptor (beta chain) is from a study of blood T cell repertoires in COVID-19. About the research overall: Researchers got acute and convalescent COVID-19 samples from the United States, Italy and Spain. Nucleic acid was either cDNA or gDNA, and it came from T cells, B-cell-depleted T cells, or PBMCs.

Here immunoSEQ multiplex PCR was the method, and the copy in TCRdb shows in-frame clones only, minus some. In the table there are about 110,000 clones, about three quarters of which are singletons. The germline V gene has CDR1 SQVTM and CDR2 ANQGSEA. The CDR3 totals 18 residues. J gave up 4 bases and V 8 bases, and 17 bases lay outside the gene matches. The chain links TRBV29-1 to TRBJ2-6; 10 nucleotides line up with TRBD1. Source material: peripheral blood. The source of this sequence is an elderly man with acute or convalescent COVID-19. DNA of the CDR3: TGCAGCTCTATACCCGGGACAGGGGAATTATCCGGGGCCAACGTCCTGACTTTC. This codes for CSSIPGTGELSGANVLTF.